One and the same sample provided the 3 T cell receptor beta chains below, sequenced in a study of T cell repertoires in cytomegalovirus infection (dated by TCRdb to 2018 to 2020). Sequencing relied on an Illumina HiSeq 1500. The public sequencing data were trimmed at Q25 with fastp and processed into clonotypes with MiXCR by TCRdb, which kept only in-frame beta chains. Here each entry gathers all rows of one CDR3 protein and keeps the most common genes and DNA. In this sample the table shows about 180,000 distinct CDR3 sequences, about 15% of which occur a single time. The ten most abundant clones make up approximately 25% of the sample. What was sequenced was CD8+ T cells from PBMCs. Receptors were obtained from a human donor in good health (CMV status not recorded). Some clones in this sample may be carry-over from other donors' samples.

DNA of the CDR3: TGTGCCAGCAGCTACAGGGGGCGCGTGAATGGCTACACCTTC. It yields the protein CASSYRGRVNGYTF. This chain joins TRBV7-2 and TRBJ1-2, with 9 positions matching TRBD1. Germline V gene sequence: CDR1 SGHTA, CDR2 FQGNSA. V shed 4 bases, J shed 6 bases, and the junction held 6 bases outside the gene matches. The CDR3 covers 14 residues.

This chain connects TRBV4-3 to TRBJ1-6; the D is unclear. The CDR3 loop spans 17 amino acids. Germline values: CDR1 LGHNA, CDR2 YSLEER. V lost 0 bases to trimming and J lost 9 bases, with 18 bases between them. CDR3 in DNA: TGCGCCAGCAGCCAAGATCGCGCGAGGGTGCTACGTTCACCCCTCCACTTT. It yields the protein CASSQDRARVLRSPLHF.

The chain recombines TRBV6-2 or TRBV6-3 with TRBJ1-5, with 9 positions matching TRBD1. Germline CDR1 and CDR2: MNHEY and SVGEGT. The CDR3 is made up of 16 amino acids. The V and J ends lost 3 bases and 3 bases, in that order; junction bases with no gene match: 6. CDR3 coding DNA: TGTGCCAGCAGTTATACCGGGACAGGGAACAATCAGCCCCAGCATTTT. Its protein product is CASSYTGTGNNQPQHF.